The 29 T cell receptor beta chains reported below all come from one sample, sequenced in a study of T cells in Graves' hyperthyroidism and ophthalmopathy. Regions amplified from RNA transcripts were the TCR beta CDR3 regions. HTBI primers were employed in a first-round RT-PCR of the TCR CDR3. TCRdb recomputed calls from the multiplex PCR reads with MiXCR, one row per CDR3 protein. The sample lists about 570,000 distinct CDR3 sequences, around 46% occurring once. The sequencing input was peripheral blood or thyroid tissue (not recorded which). Source of these receptors: an adult woman with Graves' disease, either hyperthyroidism or ophthalmopathy (not recorded which).

This clonotype was found many times. V gene TRBV20-1 combines with J gene TRBJ1-4; the D gene is possibly TRBD1 (6 bases). Deletions cut 8 bases from V and 2 bases from J, with 24 bases between. This CDR3 has 17 residues. Germline-derived CDR1 and CDR2 are DFQATT and SNEGSKA (reference sequence). CDR3: CSLKGHPIDPTNEKLFF. CDR3 in DNA: TGCAGTCTTAAGGGACATCCGATTGATCCTACTAATGAAAAACTGTTTTTT.

This clonotype was found once. The chain combines TRBV20-1 with TRBJ1-4; the match to TRBD1 covers 8 bases. The germline V gene encodes CDR1 DFQATT and CDR2 SNEGSKA (reference sequence). V lost 4 bases and J lost 7; bases outside the gene matches: 5. The CDR3 totals 13 residues. CDR3 residues: CSANGQGLEKLFF. Written as DNA, the CDR3 is TGCAGTGCTAACGGACAGGGTCTTGAAAAACTGTTTTTT.

The chain couples TRBV10-3 to TRBJ2-7; D is perhaps TRBD2 (5 bases). With 2 bases removed from V and 1 base from J, the gap between germline ends came to 9 bases. This CDR3 comprises 14 residues. Germline V gene lookup returns CDR1 ENHRY and CDR2 SYGVKD. The DNA of the CDR3 is TGTGCCATCAGTGAGGAGGGCGGATCCTACGAGCAGTACTTC. This encodes CAISEEGGSYEQYF.

The chain employs TRBV29-1 and TRBJ1-2; D is uncertain. The CDR3 is 11 amino acids. The ends were cut back, 1 base at V and 6 bases at J, with 6 bases in the middle. Germline CDR1 and CDR2: SQVTM and ANQGSEA. CDR3 in amino acids: CSVEAGNGYTF. For the CDR3, the DNA is TGCAGCGTTGAAGCGGGGAATGGCTACACCTTC.

CDR3 loop: CASRPTQTGAGGYTF. The CDR3 DNA follows: TGTGCCAGTAGGCCCACCCAAACAGGGGCTGGTGGCTACACCTTC. V usage is TRBV19 and J usage is TRBJ1-2; 7 nucleotides line up with TRBD1. The CDR3 sequence is 15 residues long. Germline trimming cut 6 bases from V and 7 bases from J; bases unmatched to any gene: 14. Germline CDR1 LNHDA, CDR2 SQIVND (reference sequence).

This clonotype was found a few times. The V call is TRBV15, the J call TRBJ1-5; possibly TRBD1 for D (5 bases). The CDR3 runs 15 residues. Germline assignment: CDR1 LNHNV and CDR2 YYDKDF (reference sequence). Trimming stripped 6 bases from V and 2 bases from J, with 14 bases between. The DNA for the CDR3 is TGTGCCACCAGGATTGGGACGTCGGGCAATCAGCCCCAGCATTTT. This translates into CATRIGTSGNQPQHF.

This clonotype has at least ten counts. This sequence joins TRBV12-3 or TRBV12-4 and TRBJ2-5; 8 nucleotides match TRBD2. This CDR3 has 13 residues. After removal of 7 bases from V and 5 bases from J, the junction contained 6 bases not matched to a gene. As DNA, the CDR3 is TGTGCCAGCAACCTCGGGGGGGCTGAGACCCAGTACTTC. It yields the protein CASNLGGAETQYF.

This rearrangement joins TRBV5-5 to TRBJ2-5, with 7 nucleotides matching TRBD2. V lost 2 bases and J lost 2; bases outside the gene matches: 9. The CDR3 contains 16 residues. Germline V gene sequence: CDR1 SGHKS, CDR2 YYEKEE (reference sequence). This CDR3 is CASSFASGRVQETQYF. DNA of the CDR3: TGTGCCAGCAGCTTCGCTAGCGGAAGGGTGCAAGAGACCCAGTACTTC.

Remarks on this clonotype: This clone may be a read error of a much larger clone one base away. The chain uses TRBV5-4 and TRBJ2-7; 7 positions match TRBD2. The CDR3 has 14 residues. CDR1 SGHNT and CDR2 YYREEE come from the germline V gene (reference sequence). CDR3 amino acids: CASSGNSGNYEHYF. CDR3 nucleotides: TGTGCCAGCAGCGGGAACAGCGGGAACTACGAGCACTACTTC.

This clonotype has a handful of counts. The chain's CDR3 is CSAADSLNTEAFF. In DNA form, the CDR3 reads TGCAGTGCTGCGGACAGCCTGAACACTGAAGCTTTCTTT. The chain has TRBV20-1 and TRBJ1-1; D is perhaps TRBD1 (6 bases). V lost 5 bases and J lost 0, with 10 bases in between. CDR3 length equals 13 residues. Germline CDR1 is DFQATT and CDR2 is SNEGSKA (reference sequence).

This clonotype has ten or more counts. This chain connects TRBV5-5 to TRBJ1-1; 8 nucleotides agree with TRBD1. Germline loops: CDR1 SGHKS, CDR2 YYEKEE (reference sequence). V dropped 4 bases and J dropped 2; count of bases not matched to a gene: 10. The CDR3 is 16 amino acids. This chain's CDR3 is CASSEKQGVGNTEAFF. CDR3 sequence (DNA): TGTGCCAGCAGCGAAAAACAGGGGGTTGGAAACACTGAAGCTTTCTTT.

The chain uses TRBV15 and TRBJ2-5, with no clear D. The CDR3 runs 13 residues. V was shortened by 1 base and J by 9 bases, with 12 bases between the two germline ends. Per the germline V gene, CDR1 is LNHNV and CDR2 is YYDKDF (reference sequence). Here the CDR3 reads CATSRGSSQPQYF. In DNA form, the CDR3 reads TGTGCCACCAGCAGAGGAAGTAGTCAGCCCCAGTACTTC.

The J gene is TRBJ1-6, the V gene TRBV20-1; maybe TRBD1 (5 bases). CDR3 length: 14 amino acids. Germline CDR1 reads DFQATT; CDR2 reads SNEGSKA (reference sequence). The V end was cut by 0 bases, the J end by 6 bases, with 9 bases between. This CDR3 is CSAREGRGNSPLHF. The CDR3 DNA follows: TGCAGTGCTAGAGAGGGAAGGGGTAATTCACCCCTCCACTTT.

This clonotype was picked up many times. The chain combines TRBV2 with TRBJ1-1, with TRBD1 matching over 7 bases. V lost 1 base to trimming and J lost 1 base; unmatched junction nucleotides: 9. The germline V gene has CDR1 SNHLY and CDR2 FYNNEI. The CDR3 is 17 amino acids. CDR3 coding DNA: TGTGCCAGCAGTGAAGGTGTTTGGGGGACAGCGAACACTGAAGCTTTCTTT. This translates into CASSEGVWGTANTEAFF. Together with reference TRBV2 and TRBJ1-1, the CDR3 gives the full variable domain: EPEVTQTPSHQVTQMGQEVILRCVPISNHLYFYWYRQILGQKVEFLVSFYNNEISEKSEIFDDQFSVERPDGSNFTLKIRSTKLEDSAMYFCASSEGVWGTANTEAFFGQGTRLTVV.

This clonotype was observed once. This clone may be a read error of a much larger clone one base away. This chain links TRBV7-2 with TRBJ1-2; D gene uncertain. The germline V gene has CDR1 SGHTA and CDR2 FQGNSA. The CDR3 has 16 residues. Trimming pared 5 bases from V and 3 bases from J, leaving 19 bases between. The CDR3 nucleotides read TGTGCCAGCAGCCAAGATTGGAGGGTCCGCGACTATGGCTACACCTTC. Translated, it gives CASSQDWRVRDYGYTF. Full variable domain (missing parts from reference TRBV7-2 and TRBJ1-2): GAGVSQSPSNKVTEKGKDVELRCDPISGHTALYWYRQSLGQGLEFLIYFQGNSAPDKSGLPSDRFSAERTGGSVSTLTIQRTQQEDSAVYLCASSQDWRVRDYGYTFGSGTRLTVV.

This clonotype was seen many times. The gene calls are TRBV2 and TRBJ2-2; the D is unclear. The CDR3 has 11 amino acids. V was clipped by 11 bases and J by 7 bases, with 11 bases between them. Germline CDR1 and CDR2: SNHLY and FYNNEI. The CDR3 is CASVRGGELFF. The CDR3 nucleotides are TGTGCCTCAGTGAGAGGCGGGGAGCTGTTTTTT.

There are many counts of this clonotype. The chain has TRBV11-2 and TRBJ2-7; D might be TRBD1 or TRBD2, each matching 6 bases. V was trimmed by 2 bases and J by 6 bases, leaving 8 bases between them. The CDR3 spans 12 residues. Germline CDR1 is SGHAT and CDR2 is FQNNGV. The CDR3 sequence: CASSLRGVEQYF. The CDR3 DNA reads TGTGCCAGCAGCTTAAGGGGGGTCGAGCAGTACTTC.

This clonotype has a single count. Being one base from a much bigger clone, this may be a read error. This sequence joins TRBV12-3 or TRBV12-4 and TRBJ2-2, with 8 bases matching TRBD1. V trimming: 6 bases; J trimming: 7 bases; junction bases outside the gene matches: 7. This CDR3 contains 14 residues. CDR3 DNA sequence: TGTGCCAGCAGCCCGGACAGGGCTGGCGGGGAGCTGTTTTTT. It is translated as CASSPDRAGGELFF.

This clonotype was recorded many times. J is TRBJ2-5 and V is TRBV6-5, with D perhaps TRBD1 or TRBD2 (5 bases each). The CDR3 consists of 13 residues. Germline CDR1 MNHEY, CDR2 SVGAGI. Deletions cut 6 bases from V and 5 bases from J, with 13 bases between. The CDR3 nucleotides are TGTGCCAGCAGCGGGGACCCCGGGGAGACCCAGTACTTC. Its translation is CASSGDPGETQYF.

Regarding this clonotype: One end of the junction fails to match germline, which may point to a read error. The chain combines TRBV2 with TRBJ2-2; 8 bases line up with TRBD1. Germline V gene lookup returns CDR1 SNHLY and CDR2 FYNNEI. The CDR3 is 11 residues long. CDR3 nucleotide sequence: TGTGCCAGCAGTTCGGACAGGGAGGTGTTTTTT. Translated, it gives CASSSDREVFF.

V and J are TRBV5-4 and TRBJ2-5, with D unresolved. V gave up 4 bases and J gave up 4 bases, with 14 bases separating them. The CDR3 totals 14 residues. CDR1 and CDR2 (germline): SGHNT, YYREEE (reference sequence). CDR3 in amino acids: CASSVDASPETQYF. The CDR3, as DNA: TGTGCCAGCAGCGTTGACGCTTCCCCAGAGACCCAGTACTTC.

This clonotype was detected many times. The V call is TRBV12-3 or TRBV12-4, the J call TRBJ1-1; D uncertain. The CDR3 is 14 amino acids. Trimming took off 4 bases at V and 8 bases at J, with 17 bases between the two ends. CDR3 in amino acids: CASSSVSQYPEAFF. CDR3 coding DNA: TGTGCCAGCAGTTCCGTGTCCCAATACCCCGAAGCTTTCTTT.

This clonotype was observed at least ten times. The chain carries TRBV2 and TRBJ2-5, with 7 bases matching TRBD1. The CDR3 is 12 residues long. Trimming removed 8 bases from V and 2 bases from J; junction bases left unmatched: 2. Germline values: CDR1 SNHLY, CDR2 FYNNEI. The CDR3 region is CASGTVQETQYF. The DNA of the CDR3 is TGTGCCAGCGGGACAGTGCAAGAGACCCAGTACTTC.

The V gene is TRBV12-3 or TRBV12-4, the J gene TRBJ2-2; D gene ambiguous. V lost 6 bases and J 0 bases, leaving 11 bases between the germline ends. The CDR3 consists of 15 residues. CDR3 amino acids: CASSGWGTNTGELFF. CDR3 DNA: TGTGCCAGCAGCGGATGGGGTACGAACACCGGGGAGCTGTTTTTT.

V usage is TRBV2 and J usage is TRBJ1-5; D gene uncertain. Looked up from germline, CDR1 is SNHLY and CDR2 is FYNNEI. The CDR3 is 13 residues long. Trimming stripped 8 bases from V and 14 bases from J, with 22 bases between. The chain's CDR3 is CASDFSGRYNEHF. DNA of the CDR3: TGTGCCAGCGACTTCAGCGGGAGATATAACGAGCATTTT.

This clonotype was seen repeatedly, ten times or more. This sequence joins TRBV7-3 and TRBJ2-2, with D hard to call. The length of the CDR3 is 16 residues. The germline V gene encodes CDR1 SGHTA and CDR2 FQGTGA. The ends were cut back, 0 bases at V and 3 bases at J, with 11 bases in the middle. The CDR3 region has the DNA TGTGCCAGCAGCTTAACGGGGAATTTGGACACCGGGGAGCTGTTTTTT. Translated, it gives CASSLTGNLDTGELFF.

V gene TRBV12-3 or TRBV12-4 combines with J gene TRBJ2-5, with D unclear. The CDR3 loop spans 12 amino acids. Between the trimmed V and J ends, which lost 3 bases and 5 bases, there was a span of 7 bases. The CDR3 loop reads CASSFWSETQYF. CDR3 sequence (DNA): TGTGCCAGCAGTTTCTGGTCCGAGACCCAGTACTTC.

J is TRBJ2-5 and V is TRBV20-1, with D perhaps given as TRBD1 or TRBD2 (5 bases each). With 4 bases removed from V and 5 bases from J, the gap between germline ends came to 14 bases. CDR1 is DFQATT, CDR2 SNEGSKA, per germline (reference sequence). The CDR3 is 13 amino acids. The CDR3 loop reads CSATDGGEETQYF. The CDR3, as DNA: TGCAGTGCTACCGATGGGGGTGAGGAGACCCAGTACTTC.

This clonotype was detected ten times or more. The CDR3 here is CASRAINSPLHF. CDR3 in DNA: TGTGCCAGTAGAGCGATCAATTCACCCCTCCACTTT. This chain links TRBV19 with TRBJ1-6; unclear D gene. V lost 6 bases and J lost 7, with 7 bases in between. Germline CDR1 is LNHDA and CDR2 is SQIVND (reference sequence). The CDR3 is 12 residues long.